These 30 T cell receptor beta chains came from one sample sequenced in a study of regulatory T cells in long-lasting Graves disease. Arm-PCR of CDR3 regions and iRepertoire HTBI primers were the basis on which TCR beta libraries were built. Via MiXCR, TCRdb re-called the multiplex PCR reads, giving one row per CDR3 protein. Altogether 400,000 to 500,000 distinct CDR3 sequences are present, less than 15% being singletons, with the ten largest covering roughly a sixth. Indicated time point: newly diagnosed GD, antithyroid drugs for less than 3 months. Extracted PBMC RNA gave rise to the TCR library. This sample was also put to use in a study of T cells in Graves' hyperthyroidism and ophthalmopathy.

Here the sequenced sample was peripheral blood mononuclear cells (PBMCs), taken at new diagnosis, from a patient treated with antithyroid drugs. Receptor source: a woman aged 50 to 60 with Graves disease.

Ten or more counts support this clonotype. The rearrangement uses TRBV6-5 and TRBJ2-7; 8 positions match TRBD2. V was clipped by 0 bases and J by 1 base; unmatched bases: 8. Per germline, CDR1 MNHEY and CDR2 SVGAGI. This CDR3 region has 17 residues. The CDR3 region has the DNA TGTGCCAGCAGTTACTCCAGGAGGGTAGCGGGATCCTACGAGCAGTACTTC. Translated: CASSYSRRVAGSYEQYF.

The gene calls are TRBV24-1 and TRBJ2-5, with D perhaps being TRBD1 or TRBD2 (5 bases each). This CDR3 contains 15 residues. Germline CDR1 and CDR2: KGHDR and SFDVKD. V was trimmed by 4 bases and J by 7 bases, leaving 18 bases between them. The CDR3 sequence: CATSEPEGKVGTQYF. The CDR3, as DNA: TGTGCCACCAGTGAACCCGAGGGGAAGGTTGGGACCCAGTACTTC.

The chain combines TRBV28 with TRBJ1-4; the match to TRBD1 covers 8 bases. V dropped 7 bases and J dropped 6; count of bases not matched to a gene: 10. Germline V gene data show CDR1 as MDHEN and CDR2 as SYDVKM. This CDR3 region has 15 residues. The chain's CDR3 is CASTSFEDRDEKLFF. CDR3 sequence (DNA): TGTGCCAGCACCTCCTTTGAGGACAGGGATGAAAAACTGTTTTTT.

The rearrangement joins TRBV27 to TRBJ2-7; D is ambiguous. Germline CDR1 reads MNHEY; CDR2 reads SMNVEV (reference sequence). Trimming pared 3 bases from V and 0 bases from J, leaving 9 bases between. There are 14 residues in the CDR3. CDR3 bases: TGTGCCAGCAGTTTTAGTACAGCCTCCTACGAGCAGTACTTC. This sequence encodes CASSFSTASYEQYF.

This clonotype was counted at least ten times. The genes are TRBV7-8 and TRBJ2-4; 12 bases agree with TRBD2. The CDR3 contains 19 residues. V lost 2 bases, J lost 0 bases, and 8 bases stayed unmatched. Germline V lookup: CDR1 SGHVS, CDR2 FQNEAQ. The CDR3 loop reads CASSLYLAGGPGAKNIQYF. The DNA of the CDR3 is TGTGCCAGCAGCTTATATCTAGCGGGAGGGCCGGGAGCCAAAAACATTCAGTACTTC.

CDR3 coding DNA: TGCAGCGTGTCCCTGTCGGGACTAGGACTAAATGAGCAGTTCTTC. Translated, it gives CSVSLSGLGLNEQFF. V usage is TRBV29-1 and J usage is TRBJ2-1; 8 nucleotides agree with TRBD2. After removal of 6 bases from V and 7 bases from J, the junction contained 14 bases not matched to a gene. Germline V lookup: CDR1 SQVTM, CDR2 ANQGSEA. The CDR3 has 15 amino acids.

This clonotype was counted ten times or more. V gene TRBV3-1 combines with J gene TRBJ2-7; 10 bases are a match to TRBD1. The CDR3 length is 16 residues. Germline V lookup: CDR1 LGHDT, CDR2 YNNKEL (reference sequence). Losses at the gene ends were 2 bases for V and 2 bases for J; bases not matched to a gene: 6. CDR3 nucleotides: TGTGCCAGCAGCCAACCCCTCGACAGGGGGCCCTACGAGCAGTACTTC. Amino acid sequence: CASSQPLDRGPYEQYF.

At least ten counts were recorded for this clonotype. CDR3 residues: CASSKGGGTEAFF. In DNA form, the CDR3 reads TGTGCCAGCAGTAAAGGGGGAGGCACTGAAGCTTTCTTT. The V and J genes are TRBV13 and TRBJ1-1, with D maybe TRBD1 (6 bases). The CDR3 totals 13 residues. Trimming stripped 6 bases from V and 4 bases from J, with 12 bases between. The germline V gene has CDR1 PRHDT and CDR2 FYEKMQ (reference sequence).

Details on this clonotype: A much larger clone differs from this one at a single base, so this may be a read error. The chain carries TRBV11-1 and TRBJ2-7; 9 bases map to TRBD2. V lost 1 base and J lost 5; bases outside the gene matches: 12. Germline-derived CDR1 and CDR2 are SGHAT and FQDESV (reference sequence). CDR3 size: 17 residues. CDR3 nucleotides: TGTGCCAGCAGCTTAGATTCAGGGACTAGCTGGAGCCACGAGCAGTACTTC. Amino acid sequence: CASSLDSGTSWSHEQYF.

The chain employs TRBV4-1 and TRBJ1-6; the D gene is possibly TRBD1 (5 bases). The CDR3 runs to 14 residues. V lost 1 base, J lost 14 bases, and 15 bases lay in between. Per germline, CDR1 MGHRA and CDR2 YSYEKL. CDR3 nucleotide sequence: TGCGCCAGCAGCCAAGTGGGGGGTTTAAGGTCCCTCCACTTT. Translation gives CASSQVGGLRSLHF.

Many counts were recorded for this clonotype. The chain is built from TRBV3-1 and TRBJ1-5, with D unclear. The V end was cut by 8 bases, the J end by 5 bases, with 13 bases between. The CDR3 consists of 13 residues. Germline CDR1 and CDR2: LGHDT and YNNKEL (reference sequence). CDR3 loop: CASGPMDDQPQHF. The CDR3 DNA reads TGTGCCAGCGGCCCGATGGACGATCAGCCCCAGCATTTT.

This clonotype was seen only a few times. The rearrangement uses TRBV19 and TRBJ2-2; D unresolved. V was shortened by 0 bases and J by 1 base, with 15 bases between the two germline ends. CDR3 size: 18 residues. Per the germline V gene, CDR1 is LNHDA and CDR2 is SQIVND (reference sequence). The CDR3 DNA is TGTGCCAGTAGTATAGATCTAAGGAGACGAAGGAACACCGGGGAGCTGTTTTTT. It translates to CASSIDLRRRRNTGELFF.

The sample holds many counts of this clonotype. The junction differs from germline at one of its ends, possibly a read error. V usage is TRBV2 and J usage is TRBJ2-7, with TRBD2 matching 10 bases. This CDR3 has 12 amino acids. Germline CDR1 and CDR2: SNHLY and FYNNEI. DNA of the CDR3: TGTGCCAGCAGTGCACAACAGCGGGAGGGCCGTTTC. Protein product: CASSAQQREGRF.

This clonotype occurred a few times. The chain has TRBV5-1 and TRBJ2-5; 10 bases map to TRBD1. This CDR3 spans 16 amino acids. Trimming at V came to 0 bases and at J to 5 bases, leaving 7 bases not matched to a gene. Germline CDR1 and CDR2: SGHRS and YFSETQ. CDR3 in DNA: TGCGCCAGCAGCTTGGTTGAGACAGGGGGCTGGGAGACCCAGTACTTC. Translating it yields CASSLVETGGWETQYF.

The V and J genes are TRBV5-4 and TRBJ2-1, with 9 bases that match TRBD2. This CDR3 contains 17 residues. The ends lost 0 bases at V and 6 bases at J; junction bases unmatched: 10. Germline values: CDR1 SGHNT, CDR2 YYREEE (reference sequence). The DNA of the CDR3 is TGTGCCAGCAGCTTGGCCTCGGGACTAGCTGGGTCCAATGAGCAGTTCTTC. Translation gives CASSLASGLAGSNEQFF.

This clonotype showed up many times. The gene calls are TRBV18 and TRBJ1-2, with D possibly TRBD1 on 6 matching bases. CDR3 length equals 15 residues. CDR1 KGHSH and CDR2 LQKENI come from the germline V gene. Trimming took 4 bases from V and 8 from J, leaving 20 bases between them. CDR3 protein: CASSLATGTPKGYTF. CDR3 sequence (DNA): TGTGCCAGCTCACTTGCGACCGGGACACCTAAAGGCTACACCTTC.

The J gene is TRBJ2-1, the V gene TRBV18; 7 nucleotides align to TRBD1. This CDR3 is built from 14 residues. The germline CDR1 and CDR2 sequences are KGHSH and LQKENI. Unmatched junction bases numbered 10, after V lost 4 bases and J lost 10 bases. The DNA for the CDR3 is TGTGCCAGCTCACGTCGACAGGGAAAAGGGGAGCAGTTCTTC. This sequence encodes CASSRRQGKGEQFF.

This clonotype was observed a few times. This chain links TRBV10-3 with TRBJ2-7; TRBD2 agrees at 8 bases. The CDR3 contains 16 residues. In germline, CDR1 is ENHRY, CDR2 SYGVKD. The J segment lost 3 bases and the V segment lost 3 bases, leaving 10 bases of the junction unmatched. CDR3 nucleotide sequence: TGTGCCATCAGTGAATATCTGACTAGCGCGAACTACGAGCAGTACTTC. Translated, it gives CAISEYLTSANYEQYF.

Ten or more counts support this clonotype. V is TRBV2 and J is TRBJ1-2, with D unclear. The length of the CDR3 is 14 residues. Germline V lookup: CDR1 SNHLY, CDR2 FYNNEI. V dropped 2 bases and J dropped 2 bases, with 9 bases sitting between them. CDR3 DNA sequence: TGTGCCAGCAGTGAACTGACAACAAACTATGGCTACACCTTC. It encodes CASSELTTNYGYTF.

This clonotype appeared a few times. The chain combines TRBV7-9 with TRBJ2-7; possible D gene TRBD1, 6 bases. V was trimmed by 1 base and J by 3 bases, leaving 10 bases between them. There are 14 residues in the CDR3. CDR1 and CDR2 from the germline V gene are SEHNR and FQNEAQ (reference sequence). CDR3 DNA: TGTGCCAGCAGCTTAGGGTGGGGGCTCTACGAGCAGTACTTC. This codes for CASSLGWGLYEQYF.

Worth noting for this clonotype: Lacking the conserved final phenylalanine or tryptophan, this CDR3 likely reflects a read error. This chain uses TRBV30 with TRBJ1-1; D unclear. The CDR3 runs to 13 residues. Trimming shortened V by 4 bases and J by 3 bases, and 12 bases separated the two germline ends. Germline V gives CDR1 GTSNPN, CDR2 SVGIG (reference sequence). In nucleotides, the CDR3 is TGTGCCTGGACCGAAATGGCACACACTGAAGCTTTCCTT. Protein product: CAWTEMAHTEAFL.

This clonotype was detected ten times or more. V gene TRBV5-1 combines with J gene TRBJ2-1, with D possibly matching TRBD2 (7 bases). The CDR3 consists of 16 residues. CDR1 is SGHRS and CDR2 is YFSETQ in the germline V gene. The germline V and J ends were trimmed by 4 bases and 6 bases, with 20 bases remaining between them. This CDR3 is CASSLGGGEMFNEQFF. In nucleotides, the CDR3 is TGCGCCAGCAGCCTAGGGGGGGGCGAGATGTTCAATGAGCAGTTCTTC.

This clonotype showed up many times. CDR3 sequence reads: CASSVGTGTNYNEQFF. CDR3 in DNA: TGTGCCAGCAGCGTAGGAACCGGGACCAACTACAATGAGCAGTTCTTC. The gene calls are TRBV9 and TRBJ2-1; D is possibly TRBD1 or TRBD2 (5 bases each). V was shortened by 0 bases and J by 3 bases, with 13 bases between the two germline ends. Germline values: CDR1 SGDLS, CDR2 YYNGEE. The CDR3 runs to 16 residues.

This clonotype was found many times. The chain joins TRBV28 to TRBJ2-5, with D possibly matching TRBD1 (6 bases). The CDR3 sequence is 15 residues long. V dropped 5 bases and J dropped 1 base, with 14 bases sitting between them. Germline loops: CDR1 MDHEN, CDR2 SYDVKM. CDR3 residues: CASSREGTLQETQYF. For the CDR3, the DNA is TGTGCCAGCAGTCGAGAGGGGACACTCCAAGAGACCCAGTACTTC.

This clonotype was detected only a few times. V gene TRBV4-1 combines with J gene TRBJ2-7; D tentatively fits TRBD1 or TRBD2 (5 bases each). Between the trimmed V and J ends, which lost 3 bases and 2 bases, there was a span of 11 bases. Germline loops: CDR1 MGHRA, CDR2 YSYEKL. This CDR3 has 14 residues. Here the CDR3 reads CASSQPGAAYEQYF. CDR3 nucleotide sequence: TGCGCCAGCAGCCAGCCCGGGGCGGCCTACGAGCAGTACTTC.

Many counts were recorded for this clonotype. The V gene is TRBV7-3, the J gene TRBJ2-1, with D perhaps TRBD2 (7 bases). The V end lost 1 base, the J end lost 3 bases, and 19 bases lay between the germline ends. The CDR3 sequence is 18 residues long. Looked up from germline, CDR1 is SGHTA and CDR2 is FQGTGA. This CDR3 reads CASSLNGGGLADYNEQFF. Here the CDR3 DNA reads TGTGCCAGCAGCTTAAATGGGGGGGGGCTAGCGGACTACAATGAGCAGTTCTTC.

This rearrangement joins TRBV28 to TRBJ1-2, with D possibly matching TRBD1 (5 bases). CDR3 length equals 15 residues. The V gene lost 6 bases and the J gene lost 3 bases, with 17 bases spanning the gap. Germline lookup yields CDR1 MDHEN and CDR2 SYDVKM. The CDR3 DNA reads TGTGCCAGCAGGGGGGAAACTGAGTCCTACTATGGCTACACCTTC. This codes for CASRGETESYYGYTF.

About this clonotype: A clone one base away is much larger, so this may be a read error. The CDR3 loop reads CSASLAGGRRETQYF. The CDR3 nucleotides read TGCAGTGCTAGTTTAGCGGGAGGTCGTCGAGAGACCCAGTACTTC. The chain is built from TRBV20-1 and TRBJ2-5, with 10 bases fitting TRBD2. Germline values: CDR1 DFQATT, CDR2 SNEGSKA (reference sequence). The CDR3 totals 15 residues. The junction had 8 bases not matched to a gene; V was cut back by 3 bases and J by 4 bases.

This clonotype was seen a few times. The chain combines TRBV29-1 with TRBJ2-2, with no clear D. This CDR3 comprises 14 residues. The germline V gene has CDR1 SQVTM and CDR2 ANQGSEA. Trimming shortened V by 4 bases and J by 1 base, and 10 bases separated the two germline ends. CDR3: CSVVGQLNTGELFF. The DNA for the CDR3 is TGCAGCGTTGTAGGGCAGCTGAACACCGGGGAGCTGTTTTTT.

V and J are TRBV30 and TRBJ2-2; the D gene is possibly TRBD2 (6 bases). CDR1 GTSNPN and CDR2 SVGIG come from the germline V gene (reference sequence). The CDR3 runs to 17 residues. V was shortened by 3 bases and J by 2 bases, with 19 bases between the two germline ends. Here the CDR3 DNA reads TGTGCCTGGAGACAAACTTCTAGCGAAAAAAACACCGGGGAGCTGTTTTTT. Its translation is CAWRQTSSEKNTGELFF.